The rows below give T cell receptor beta chains drawn from one sample of a study of response to subunit inactivated influenza vaccine. TCRdb processed the RT-PCR reads anew with MiXCR; each CDR3 protein has one entry. The table includes hundreds of thousands of distinct CDR3 sequences, approximately 7.6% detected once. The sample was PBMCs from blood, taken roughly 24 months after vaccination. These receptors all come from a man aged 45 to 75 who received an inactivated influenza vaccine. The CDR3 runs from the conserved cysteine through the conserved F or W. Each record gives: J gene, V gene, clone size, D gene, CDR3 protein, CDR3 DNA. The D gene is left open where the match is weak. Expanded clones get a size class; other rows say once, few or many, or leave the size out.

J: TRBJ1-1; V: TRBV5-1; size: -; D: -; CDR3: CASSLDGEPNTEAFF; DNA: TGCGCCAGCAGCTTGGATGGGGAGCCGAACACTGAAGCTTTCTTT
J: TRBJ2-7; V: TRBV2; size: few; D: -; CDR3: CASSYPRGQSSYEQYF; DNA: TGTGCCAGCAGTTACCCCCGTGGGCAGAGCTCCTACGAGCAGTACTTC
J: TRBJ2-1; V: TRBV5-5; size: few; D: TRBD2; CDR3: CASSLGTSLNEQFF; DNA: TGTGCCAGCAGCTTGGGGACTAGTCTCAATGAGCAGTTCTTC
J: TRBJ2-1; V: TRBV5-4; size: -; D: TRBD2; CDR3: CASSLVYLAGGSSYNEQFF; DNA: TGTGCCAGCAGCTTGGTCTACCTAGCGGGGGGAAGCTCCTACAATGAGCAGTTCTTC
J: TRBJ2-5; V: TRBV4-1; size: -; D: -; CDR3: CASSQVIPETQYF; DNA: TGCGCCAGCAGCCAAGTGATTCCTGAGACCCAGTACTTC
J: TRBJ2-1; V: TRBV19; size: few; D: TRBD2; CDR3: CASRMSGRANEQFF; DNA: TGTGCCAGTAGAATGAGCGGGAGGGCCAATGAGCAGTTCTTC
J: TRBJ2-2; V: TRBV15; size: -; D: -; CDR3: CATSGFGAGNTGELFF; DNA: TGTGCCACCAGCGGGTTCGGGGCAGGGAATACCGGGGAGCTGTTTTTT
J: TRBJ2-1; V: TRBV7-8; size: few; D: -; CDR3: CASSLNPTGSNEQFF; DNA: TGTGCCAGCAGCCTCAACCCGACTGGAAGCAATGAGCAGTTCTTC
J: TRBJ2-1; V: TRBV28; size: few; D: -; CDR3: CASGTGSHNEQFF; DNA: TGTGCTTCAGGTACGGGGAGCCACAATGAGCAGTTCTTC
J: TRBJ1-3; V: TRBV6-1; size: few; D: -; CDR3: CASSTNKPAGGNTIYF; DNA: TGTGCCAGCAGTACCAATAAGCCGGCCGGTGGAAACACCATATATTTT
J: TRBJ1-2; V: TRBV6-1; size: many; D: -; CDR3: CASSEGRVSWSSGYTF; DNA: TGTGCCAGCAGTGAAGGGAGGGTCAGTTGGAGTAGTGGCTACACCTTC
J: TRBJ1-5; V: TRBV20-1; size: few; D: TRBD1; CDR3: CSVGTVNQPQHF; DNA: TGCAGTGTTGGGACAGTCAATCAGCCCCAGCATTTT
J: TRBJ2-3; V: TRBV27; size: few; D: -; CDR3: CASSLIGGGTDTQYF; DNA: TGTGCCAGCAGTTTAATAGGCGGGGGCACAGATACGCAGTATTTT
J: TRBJ2-3; V: TRBV9; size: few; D: -; CDR3: CASSGTGPTDTQYF; DNA: TGTGCCAGCAGTGGGACCGGACCGACAGATACGCAGTATTTT
J: TRBJ1-6; V: TRBV12-3/TRBV12-4; size: many; D: -; CDR3: CASSLQGNSPLHF; DNA: TGTGCCAGCAGTTTACAGGGAAATTCACCCCTCCACTTT
J: TRBJ2-7; V: TRBV12-3/TRBV12-4; size: few; D: -; CDR3: CASTIGGLGNEQYF; DNA: TGTGCCAGCACCATAGGGGGTCTGGGGAACGAGCAGTACTTC
J: TRBJ1-1; V: TRBV6-2/TRBV6-3; size: -; D: -; CDR3: CASSYGQVNTEAFF; DNA: TGTGCCAGCAGTTACGGTCAGGTGAACACTGAAGCTTTCTTT
J: TRBJ1-1; V: TRBV12-3/TRBV12-4; size: -; D: -; CDR3: CASSKPSGLRNTEAFF; DNA: TGTGCCAGCAGTAAACCCTCGGGGCTGAGGAACACTGAAGCTTTCTTT
J: TRBJ2-1; V: TRBV28; size: few; D: -; CDR3: CASSPTVGEQFF; DNA: TGTGCCAGCAGTCCAACAGTGGGTGAGCAGTTCTTC
J: TRBJ2-3; V: TRBV14; size: many; D: TRBD2; CDR3: CASSTRPSGSTDTQYF; DNA: TGTGCCAGCAGCACTCGTCCTAGCGGAAGCACAGATACGCAGTATTTT
J: TRBJ2-5; V: TRBV7-9; size: -; D: TRBD1; CDR3: CASSIGTGGQETQYF; DNA: TGTGCCAGCAGCATAGGGACAGGGGGCCAAGAGACCCAGTACTTC
J: TRBJ2-1; V: TRBV5-1; size: few; D: TRBD2; CDR3: CASSLALAGVLLNNEQFF; DNA: TGCGCCAGCAGCTTGGCCCTAGCGGGAGTCTTGTTAAACAATGAGCAGTTCTTC
J: TRBJ2-3; V: TRBV4-3; size: few; D: TRBD2; CDR3: CASSQDLGTSGDTQYF; DNA: TGCGCCAGCAGCCAAGATCTCGGGACTAGCGGAGATACGCAGTATTTT
J: TRBJ2-1; V: TRBV7-2; size: many; D: -; CDR3: CASSFLVVRGEQFF; DNA: TGTGCCAGCAGCTTTTTGGTCGTGAGGGGTGAGCAGTTCTTC
J: TRBJ2-5; V: TRBV28; size: -; D: TRBD1; CDR3: CASSFVGGIRETQYF; DNA: TGTGCCAGCAGTTTTGTAGGGGGCATACGAGAGACCCAGTACTTC
J: TRBJ2-1; V: TRBV11-2; size: -; D: -; CDR3: CASSLRGGTYFGIYNEQFF; DNA: TGTGCCAGCAGCCTCCGGGGCGGGACATATTTCGGGATTTACAATGAGCAGTTCTTC
J: TRBJ2-1; V: TRBV15; size: -; D: TRBD2; CDR3: CATSSVTGGGLAGPYSLQFF; DNA: TGTGCCACCAGCAGTGTTACAGGGGGGGGACTAGCGGGACCTTATTCCCTGCAGTTCTTC
J: TRBJ1-6; V: TRBV3-1; size: few; D: -; CDR3: CASSQGRDISPLHF; DNA: TGTGCCAGCAGCCAAGGCAGGGACATTTCACCCCTCCACTTT
J: TRBJ1-6; V: TRBV3-1; size: -; D: -; CDR3: CASSQSKLLYNSPLHF; DNA: TGTGCCAGCAGCCAATCGAAGCTTCTTTATAATTCACCCCTCCACTTT
J: TRBJ2-3; V: TRBV6-1; size: many; D: -; CDR3: CASSPLGRVLTDTQYF; DNA: TGTGCCAGCAGTCCTCTGGGCAGGGTACTTACAGATACGCAGTATTTT
J: TRBJ1-4; V: TRBV27; size: -; D: -; CDR3: CASSLGGGPPEKLFF; DNA: TGTGCCAGCAGTTTAGGCGGGGGACCTCCTGAAAAACTGTTTTTT
J: TRBJ2-5; V: TRBV27; size: few; D: TRBD2; CDR3: CASSLWGRAGGKPQETQYF; DNA: TGTGCCAGCAGTTTATGGGGTCGAGCGGGGGGAAAACCCCAAGAGACCCAGTACTTC
J: TRBJ1-1; V: TRBV10-3; size: few; D: TRBD1; CDR3: CATTGTANTEAFF; DNA: TGTGCCACAACCGGGACAGCTAACACTGAAGCTTTCTTT
J: TRBJ2-4; V: TRBV15; size: many; D: TRBD1; CDR3: CATSRPRGTGENIQYF; DNA: TGTGCCACCAGCAGGCCCCGAGGGACAGGAGAAAACATTCAGTACTTC
J: TRBJ2-7; V: TRBV27; size: few; D: TRBD2; CDR3: CASSLSMWRGTYEQYF; DNA: TGTGCCAGCAGTTTATCGATGTGGCGGGGGACCTACGAGCAGTACTTC
J: TRBJ2-5; V: TRBV7-8; size: few; D: -; CDR3: CASSILRGPLETQYF; DNA: TGTGCCAGCAGCATCCTCCGGGGGCCCTTAGAGACCCAGTACTTC
J: TRBJ2-7; V: TRBV6-2/TRBV6-3; size: -; D: -; CDR3: CASSYSSRLDYEQYF; DNA: TGTGCCAGCAGTTACTCGTCCCGACTAGATTACGAGCAGTACTTC
J: TRBJ2-1; V: TRBV10-3; size: many; D: TRBD1; CDR3: CAISAGQGAYNEQFF; DNA: TGTGCCATCAGCGCTGGACAGGGGGCGTACAATGAGCAGTTCTTC
J: TRBJ2-7; V: TRBV28; size: few; D: TRBD2; CDR3: CASSRSGGLLYEQYF; DNA: TGTGCCAGCAGTCGTAGCGGGGGACTCCTCTACGAGCAGTACTTC
J: TRBJ2-7; V: TRBV24-1; size: few; D: TRBD1; CDR3: CATSAQQGFDEQYF; DNA: TGTGCCACCAGTGCCCAACAGGGGTTCGACGAGCAGTACTTC
J: TRBJ2-6; V: TRBV5-6; size: -; D: -; CDR3: CASSLMGQDIPSGANVLTF; DNA: TGTGCCAGCAGCTTGATGGGACAAGACATTCCCTCTGGGGCCAACGTCCTGACTTTC
J: TRBJ2-6; V: TRBV7-2; size: -; D: -; CDR3: CASSQGPVGANVLTF; DNA: TGTGCCAGCAGCCAGGGACCGGTTGGGGCCAACGTCCTGACTTTC